This T cell receptor beta chain was sequenced in a study of cytomegalovirus exposure and HLA in healthy donors. This clone was seen more than once but under ten times. PCR employed 60 Vbeta and 13 Jbeta primers. The method was immunoSEQ multiplex PCR; TCRdb's version includes in-frame clones alone and lacks a portion of them. The data show 95,000 to 150,000 clones, 50% to 75% seen once. The CDR3 consists of 14 residues. Trimming left V 3 bases short and J 7 bases short, with 18 bases between. Germline values: CDR1 SQVTM, CDR2 ANQGSEA. The sequenced sample consisted of PBMCs. The chain has TRBV29-1 and TRBJ1-2; D call uncertain. The TCR sequence derives from a woman aged 40 to 50 in good health and CMV-seropositive. CDR3: CSVEAMDREAGYTF. The DNA for the CDR3 is TGCAGCGTTGAGGCGATGGATAGGGAGGCTGGCTACACCTTC.